These T cell receptor beta chains were read from a single sample in a study of molecular identifiers for immune sequencing clone quantification. MiXCR, applied by TCRdb to the PCR reads, yields one record per CDR3 protein. The repertoire holds hundreds of thousands of distinct CDR3 sequences, with about a quarter as singletons. Sequenced sample: naive CD8+ T cells from blood, with Jurkat cell RNA spiked in. The receptors derive from a human donor in good health. Some libraries in this study had Jurkat cell RNA spiked in. The CDR3 runs from the conserved cysteine through the conserved F or W. Each record gives: J gene, V gene, D gene, clone size, CDR3 protein, CDR3 DNA. D genes are given only for firm matches. Expanded clones are given a class, and other clones once, few, many or no size at all.

>TRBJ2-7|TRBV6-5|.|many
CASTGQPGEQYF
TGTGCCAGCACGGGCCAACCGGGGGAGCAGTACTTC
>TRBJ2-3|TRBV27|TRBD1|few
CASSPPPGQGTDTQYF
TGTGCCAGCAGTCCCCCCCCGGGACAGGGGACAGATACGCAGTATTTT
>TRBJ2-1|TRBV11-3|.|.
CSSSSAHNEQFF
TGTTCCAGCAGCTCAGCCCACAATGAGCAGTTCTTC
>TRBJ1-4|TRBV14|.|few
CASSQDPGPTNEKLFF
TGTGCCAGCAGCCAAGACCCGGGGCCAACTAATGAAAAACTGTTTTTT
>TRBJ2-7|TRBV3-1|.|.
CASSSSTGPAYEQYF
TGTGCCAGCAGCTCGTCTACAGGGCCGGCCTACGAGCAGTACTTC
>TRBJ2-7|TRBV6-5|.|few
CASSTSYQGTGEQYF
TGTGCCAGCAGTACAAGTTATCAGGGTACTGGCGAGCAGTACTTC
>TRBJ2-7|TRBV6-5|TRBD2|many
CASSYSTSGSSYEQYF
TGTGCCAGCAGTTACTCGACTAGCGGGAGCTCCTACGAGCAGTACTTC
>TRBJ2-5|TRBV20-1|TRBD1|.
CSARDLDPTGGRQETQYF
TGCAGTGCTAGAGATCTAGACCCGACAGGGGGCCGCCAAGAGACCCAGTACTTC
>TRBJ2-7|TRBV4-2|TRBD1|.
CASSQGPGQGAYEQYF
TGTGCCAGCAGCCAAGGACCCGGACAGGGGGCCTACGAGCAGTACTTC
>TRBJ2-7|TRBV7-9|.|few
CASSLERQSTYEQYF
TGTGCCAGCAGCTTAGAGCGCCAGAGTACCTACGAGCAGTACTTC
>TRBJ2-7|TRBV9|.|few
CASSVARDTYEQYF
TGTGCCAGCAGCGTAGCCCGGGACACTTACGAGCAGTACTTC
>TRBJ1-1|TRBV29-1|.|many
CSVAAGLQVTEAFF
TGCAGCGTTGCGGCCGGACTACAAGTCACTGAAGCTTTCTTT
>TRBJ1-1|TRBV6-6|.|once
CASSTMEGTTEAFF
TGTGCCAGCAGTACCATGGAGGGGACCACTGAAGCTTTCTTT
>TRBJ2-3|TRBV12-3/TRBV12-4|.|many
CASNQPNGEGTDTQYF
TGTGCCAGCAACCAACCTAACGGGGAAGGCACAGATACGCAGTATTTT
>TRBJ2-2|TRBV24-1|TRBD2|.
CATSDTGAGLGAGELFF
TGTGCCACCAGTGATACTGGAGCGGGATTGGGCGCCGGGGAGCTGTTTTTT
>TRBJ2-1|TRBV2|.|.
CASSDGAEQFF
TGTGCCAGCAGTGACGGGGCTGAGCAGTTCTTC
>TRBJ1-3|TRBV20-1|.|.
CSARDWDSGNTIYF
TGCAGTGCTAGAGATTGGGATTCTGGAAACACCATATATTTT
>TRBJ1-5|TRBV6-2/TRBV6-3|.|.
CASSYSRDIVFSNQPQHF
TGTGCCAGCAGTTACAGCCGGGATATCGTATTTAGCAATCAGCCCCAGCATTTT
>TRBJ1-5|TRBV20-1|TRBD1|few
CSARRQGVGNQPQHF
TGCAGTGCTAGACGACAGGGGGTTGGCAATCAGCCCCAGCATTTT
>TRBJ1-4|TRBV7-7|.|.
CASSSTPGQGEKLFF
TGTGCCAGCAGCTCCACACCCGGCCAAGGGGAAAAACTGTTTTTT
>TRBJ2-7|TRBV29-1|TRBD2|few
CSVEHRLGGSYEQYF
TGCAGCGTTGAACATCGACTAGGCGGGAGCTACGAGCAGTACTTC
>TRBJ2-1|TRBV3-1|TRBD2|.
CASSQVYTASGDREQFF
TGTGCCAGCAGCCAAGTGTATACGGCTAGCGGGGACCGGGAGCAGTTCTTC
>TRBJ2-7|TRBV5-1|TRBD2|many
CASSPTSGGYEQYF
TGCGCCAGCAGCCCGACTAGCGGGGGCTACGAGCAGTACTTC
>TRBJ1-1|TRBV28|.|many
CASSFRGGLSEAFF
TGTGCCAGCAGTTTCCGGGGGGGTCTTTCTGAAGCTTTCTTT
>TRBJ1-2|TRBV12-3/TRBV12-4|.|.
CASSLSLGQANYGYTF
TGTGCCAGCAGTTTGTCCTTGGGGCAAGCTAACTATGGCTACACCTTC
>TRBJ2-6|TRBV9|.|many
CASSVDTSGANVLTF
TGTGCCAGCAGCGTAGATACCTCTGGGGCCAACGTCCTGACTTTC
>TRBJ2-5|TRBV5-8|TRBD1|.
CASPFTGVETQYF
TGTGCCAGCCCTTTTACAGGGGTCGAGACCCAGTACTTC
>TRBJ1-1|TRBV7-9|.|.
CASTPEGGAVDEVFF
TGTGCCAGCACCCCTGAAGGAGGGGCAGTCGACGAAGTTTTCTTT
>TRBJ2-3|TRBV20-1|.|.
CSASIGLAVITDTQYF
TGCAGTGCTAGCATCGGGTTAGCGGTGATCACAGATACGCAGTATTTT
>TRBJ2-3|TRBV28|.|many
CASTRENTDTQYF
TGTGCCAGCACACGGGAGAACACAGATACGCAGTATTTT
>TRBJ2-1|TRBV29-1|TRBD2|many
CSVLQTSGRGYNEQFF
TGCAGCGTTCTCCAGACTAGCGGGAGAGGATACAATGAGCAGTTCTTC
>TRBJ1-1|TRBV7-6|.|.
CASSLAGMNSEAFF
TGTGCCAGCAGCTTAGCGGGTATGAACTCTGAAGCTTTCTTT
>TRBJ2-7|TRBV7-9|TRBD1|many
CASSSLGGQLGEQYF
TGTGCCAGCAGTTCACTAGGGGGACAGCTGGGCGAGCAGTACTTC
>TRBJ1-1|TRBV5-1|.|many
CASSPPQGTEAFF
TGCGCCAGCAGCCCTCCCCAGGGGACTGAAGCTTTCTTT
>TRBJ2-3|TRBV10-3|.|.
CAIKGSRVLEDTQYF
TGTGCCATCAAAGGGAGCCGGGTTTTGGAGGATACGCAGTATTTT
>TRBJ1-5|TRBV6-2/TRBV6-3|TRBD1|.
CASSYSQGAGQPQHF
TGTGCCAGCAGTTACTCCCAGGGGGCAGGGCAGCCCCAGCATTTT
>TRBJ2-7|TRBV4-3|.|many
CASSQDWAGKYEQYF
TGCGCCAGCAGCCAAGATTGGGCAGGGAAATACGAGCAGTACTTC
>TRBJ2-5|TRBV3-1|.|.
CASSEALFIETQYF
TGTGCCAGCAGCGAGGCCCTCTTTATCGAGACCCAGTACTTC
>TRBJ2-3|TRBV27|.|few
CASSRLLADTQYF
TGTGCCAGCAGCAGACTCTTAGCAGATACGCAGTATTTT
>TRBJ2-3|TRBV7-9|.|.
CASSSRDWSGDTQYF
TGTGCCAGCAGCTCCCGGGACTGGAGCGGAGATACGCAGTATTTT
>TRBJ2-3|TRBV9|TRBD2|many
CASSPTTSDTDTQYF
TGTGCCAGCAGCCCCACTACTAGCGACACAGATACGCAGTATTTT
>TRBJ1-5|TRBV12-3/TRBV12-4|.|few
CASSLGTSYSNQPQHF
TGTGCCAGCAGTTTAGGAACCAGCTATAGCAATCAGCCCCAGCATTTT
>TRBJ2-1|TRBV6-6|.|many
CASRYSFEQFF
TGTGCCAGCAGATACAGTTTTGAGCAGTTCTTC
>TRBJ2-3|TRBV11-2|.|many
CASSSVDTQYF
TGTGCCAGCAGTTCGGTAGATACGCAGTATTTT
>TRBJ2-1|TRBV6-4|TRBD2|few
CASSDFYGEGEQFF
TGTGCCAGCAGTGACTTTTATGGGGAGGGTGAGCAGTTCTTC
>TRBJ2-1|TRBV24-1|.|many
CATEWGREQFF
TGTGCCACCGAATGGGGCCGTGAGCAGTTCTTC
>TRBJ2-7|TRBV20-1|TRBD1|many
CSARELQGGEQYF
TGCAGTGCTAGAGAACTACAGGGGGGCGAGCAGTACTTC
>TRBJ2-7|TRBV5-6|TRBD2|few
CASSLVPGGPGEQYF
TGTGCCAGCAGCTTGGTCCCGGGAGGGCCGGGCGAGCAGTACTTC
>TRBJ2-1|TRBV12-3/TRBV12-4|.|many
CASSFLGLEQFF
TGTGCCAGCAGTTTTCTGGGACTGGAGCAGTTCTTC
>TRBJ2-5|TRBV28|TRBD1|many
CASSPHGTEETQYF
TGTGCCAGCAGCCCACACGGGACAGAAGAGACCCAGTACTTC
>TRBJ2-3|TRBV5-4|.|many
CASSFSGAHTDTQYF
TGTGCCAGCAGCTTCTCAGGGGCCCACACAGATACGCAGTATTTT
>TRBJ2-1|TRBV5-6|.|many
CASSPGPSSYNEQFF
TGTGCCAGCAGCCCCGGACCGAGCTCCTACAATGAGCAGTTCTTC
>TRBJ1-4|TRBV9|.|few
CASSRRELDEKLFF
TGTGCCAGCAGCAGGCGGGAGTTGGATGAAAAACTGTTTTTT
>TRBJ2-2|TRBV27|.|few
CASSLSREAGELFF
TGTGCCAGCAGTTTGTCCAGGGAGGCCGGGGAGCTGTTTTTT